These T cell receptor beta chains were read from a single sample in a study of shared clonotypes between healthy human individuals. TCRdb's table, derived via immunoSEQ multiplex PCR, lists solely in-frame clones and lacks some. The sample lists 1.5 million to 2.5 million clones, around 96% seen once, with 0.95% to 1.5% in the top ten. Sequenced input: naive CD8+ T cells sorted from blood. The source is a man aged 18 to 30 in good health. The CDR3 runs from the conserved cysteine through the conserved F or W. The D gene is left open where the match is weak. Expanded clones are given a class, and other clones once, few, many or no size at all.

v_call: TRBV9
d_call: -
clone_size: -
j_call: TRBJ2-3
cdr3_nt: TGTGCCAGCAGCCCGGAGGGACCCTTATCAGGGGATACGCAGTATTTT
cdr3_aa: CASSPEGPLSGDTQYF

v_call: TRBV25-1
d_call: -
clone_size: -
j_call: TRBJ1-1
cdr3_nt: TGTGCCAGCAGTCGGGGTGCAAGGGCCACTGAAGCTTTCTTT
cdr3_aa: CASSRGARATEAFF

v_call: TRBV7-6
d_call: -
clone_size: -
j_call: TRBJ2-7
cdr3_nt: TGTGCCAGCAGCTTAAACCCCGAAGACAGCTACGAGCAGTACTTC
cdr3_aa: CASSLNPEDSYEQYF

v_call: TRBV11-3
d_call: TRBD2
clone_size: -
j_call: TRBJ2-1
cdr3_nt: TGTGCCAGCAGCTTAGGGACTAGCGGGGGGAACAATGAGCAGTTCTTC
cdr3_aa: CASSLGTSGGNNEQFF

v_call: TRBV7-8
d_call: -
clone_size: -
j_call: TRBJ1-5
cdr3_nt: TGTGCCAGCAGCTTATACGCGGGGGATCAGCCCCAGCATTTT
cdr3_aa: CASSLYAGDQPQHF

v_call: TRBV7-9
d_call: -
clone_size: once
j_call: TRBJ2-7
cdr3_nt: TGTGCCAGCAGCTCCACCCGGTCACACTCCTACGAGCAGTACTTC
cdr3_aa: CASSSTRSHSYEQYF

v_call: TRBV29-1
d_call: TRBD2
clone_size: once
j_call: TRBJ2-1
cdr3_nt: TGCAGCGTCGAAACGACTAGCGGGAGTCTCAATGAGCAGTTCTTC
cdr3_aa: CSVETTSGSLNEQFF

v_call: TRBV5-1
d_call: -
clone_size: -
j_call: TRBJ1-2
cdr3_nt: TGCGCCAGCAGCCTGTCCGGTGGGGGTAACTATGGCTACACCTTC
cdr3_aa: CASSLSGGGNYGYTF

v_call: TRBV29-1
d_call: -
clone_size: once
j_call: TRBJ2-5
cdr3_nt: TGCAGCGTCCCCCCCCAGGGAGCCGAAACAGGGACCCAGTACTTC
cdr3_aa: CSVPPQGAETGTQYF

v_call: TRBV2
d_call: -
clone_size: -
j_call: TRBJ2-7
cdr3_nt: TGTGCCAGCAGTGTGGCGGGCGTAACCTACGAGCAGTACTTC
cdr3_aa: CASSVAGVTYEQYF

v_call: TRBV6-5
d_call: -
clone_size: -
j_call: TRBJ2-7
cdr3_nt: TGTGCCAGCAGTTACTCGACGCCTTCGGGCGAGCAGTACTTC
cdr3_aa: CASSYSTPSGEQYF

v_call: TRBV6-1
d_call: -
clone_size: -
j_call: TRBJ1-2
cdr3_nt: TGTGCCAGCAGTGAAGTGGCAGGGGCCGCCTCTTACTATGGCTACACCTTC
cdr3_aa: CASSEVAGAASYYGYTF

v_call: TRBV15
d_call: -
clone_size: few
j_call: TRBJ1-3
cdr3_nt: TGTGCCACCAGCAGAACATGGGACACCTTCTCTGGAAACACCATATATTTT
cdr3_aa: CATSRTWDTFSGNTIYF

v_call: TRBV5-4
d_call: -
clone_size: -
j_call: TRBJ2-1
cdr3_nt: TGTGCCAGCAGCTTGGAGTCGGTAGCACAGCAGTTCTTC
cdr3_aa: CASSLESVAQQFF

v_call: TRBV28
d_call: -
clone_size: -
j_call: TRBJ1-1
cdr3_nt: TGTGCCAGCAGTTCCCGACTTTCTCAGGACACTGAAGCTTTCTTT
cdr3_aa: CASSSRLSQDTEAFF

v_call: TRBV5-1
d_call: TRBD1
clone_size: -
j_call: TRBJ2-7
cdr3_nt: TGCGCCAGCAGCTTTGACAGGGGGCAACGAGAGCAGTACTTC
cdr3_aa: CASSFDRGQREQYF

v_call: TRBV7-9
d_call: TRBD2
clone_size: -
j_call: TRBJ2-3
cdr3_nt: TGTGCCAGCACCCCCTCGGCACTAGCGTTCCCAGATACGCAGTATTTT
cdr3_aa: CASTPSALAFPDTQYF

v_call: TRBV9
d_call: -
clone_size: -
j_call: TRBJ2-5
cdr3_nt: TGTGCCAGCAGTGGCGAGCAGGGACAGACCCAGTACTTC
cdr3_aa: CASSGEQGQTQYF

v_call: TRBV2
d_call: -
clone_size: -
j_call: TRBJ1-3
cdr3_nt: TGTGCCAGCAGTGAGGGACCGCTTCGGGGAAACACCATATATTTT
cdr3_aa: CASSEGPLRGNTIYF

v_call: TRBV6-5
d_call: -
clone_size: -
j_call: TRBJ2-2
cdr3_nt: TGTGCCAGCTCGGACACGGGTGTTGCCGGGGAGCTGTTTTTT
cdr3_aa: CASSDTGVAGELFF

v_call: TRBV27
d_call: -
clone_size: -
j_call: TRBJ1-1
cdr3_nt: TGTGCCAGCAGTGCCTGGGGGGCCCGGACTGAAGCTTTCTTT
cdr3_aa: CASSAWGARTEAFF

v_call: TRBV27
d_call: TRBD1
clone_size: -
j_call: TRBJ2-7
cdr3_nt: TGTGCCAGCAGTTTATCCCGCGGACAGGTCTCCTACGAGCAGTACTTC
cdr3_aa: CASSLSRGQVSYEQYF

v_call: TRBV7-9
d_call: TRBD2
clone_size: -
j_call: TRBJ2-1
cdr3_nt: TGTGCCAGCAGCTTATCCCTCGGCGGGAGTGAGATCTACAATGAGCAGTTCTTC
cdr3_aa: CASSLSLGGSEIYNEQFF

v_call: TRBV7-9
d_call: TRBD1
clone_size: few
j_call: TRBJ2-5
cdr3_nt: TGTGCCAGCAGCTCATTGGGGACAGAGCAAGAGACCCAGTACTTC
cdr3_aa: CASSSLGTEQETQYF

v_call: TRBV7-6
d_call: TRBD2
clone_size: -
j_call: TRBJ2-1
cdr3_nt: TGTGCCAGCAGCTTACCCTCGACTAGCGGGGGGGGGTACTACAATGAGCAGTTCTTC
cdr3_aa: CASSLPSTSGGGYYNEQFF

v_call: TRBV7-9
d_call: -
clone_size: -
j_call: TRBJ2-7
cdr3_nt: TGTGCCAGCAGCTTCCCACCTAACTCCTACGAGCAGTACTTC
cdr3_aa: CASSFPPNSYEQYF

v_call: TRBV9
d_call: -
clone_size: -
j_call: TRBJ2-1
cdr3_nt: TGTGCCAGCAGCCCGGGTCCTTTAATGGGCCTCTACAATGAGCAGTTCTTC
cdr3_aa: CASSPGPLMGLYNEQFF

v_call: TRBV5-6
d_call: -
clone_size: -
j_call: TRBJ2-3
cdr3_nt: TGTGCCAGCAGCTTGCTGGACAGCCTTATCACAGATACGCAGTATTTT
cdr3_aa: CASSLLDSLITDTQYF

v_call: TRBV6-5
d_call: TRBD2
clone_size: -
j_call: TRBJ2-3
cdr3_nt: TGTGCCAGCAGTCTAGCGGGAGTTCGAGATACGCAGTATTTT
cdr3_aa: CASSLAGVRDTQYF

v_call: TRBV25-1
d_call: TRBD2
clone_size: -
j_call: TRBJ2-1
cdr3_nt: TGTGCCAGCAGTACTAGCGGGAGGGCGTACAATGAGCAGTTCTTC
cdr3_aa: CASSTSGRAYNEQFF

v_call: TRBV27
d_call: TRBD1
clone_size: -
j_call: TRBJ1-5
cdr3_nt: TGTGCCAGCAGTTTGACAGGGAGCAATCAGCCCCAGCATTTT
cdr3_aa: CASSLTGSNQPQHF

v_call: TRBV2
d_call: -
clone_size: -
j_call: TRBJ2-1
cdr3_nt: TGTGCCAGCAGGGAAACCGGGAACTCCTACAATGAGCAGTTCTTC
cdr3_aa: CASRETGNSYNEQFF

v_call: TRBV7-9
d_call: TRBD1
clone_size: -
j_call: TRBJ2-7
cdr3_nt: TGTGCCAGCAGCGACGGGACAGTTTACTACGAGCAGTACTTC
cdr3_aa: CASSDGTVYYEQYF

v_call: TRBV18
d_call: TRBD2
clone_size: -
j_call: TRBJ2-1
cdr3_nt: TGTGCCAGCACCTCCCGGGGGGTTTACAATGAGCAGTTCTTC
cdr3_aa: CASTSRGVYNEQFF

v_call: TRBV29-1
d_call: -
clone_size: -
j_call: TRBJ2-3
cdr3_nt: TGCAGCGGGCGTATCTCAGATACGCAGTATTTT
cdr3_aa: CSGRISDTQYF

v_call: TRBV6-5
d_call: TRBD1
clone_size: -
j_call: TRBJ2-7
cdr3_nt: TGTGCCAGCAGCCGGACAGGGGACCCCTACGAGCAGTACTTC
cdr3_aa: CASSRTGDPYEQYF

v_call: TRBV5-6
d_call: -
clone_size: -
j_call: TRBJ2-1
cdr3_nt: TGTGCCAGCAGCTTGGTCACGGGGGAAACCTACAATGAGCAGTTCTTC
cdr3_aa: CASSLVTGETYNEQFF

v_call: TRBV7-9
d_call: TRBD1
clone_size: -
j_call: TRBJ2-1
cdr3_nt: TGTGCCAGCAGCCCCCCGGGACAGGGGTTTGCGGAGCAGTTCTTC
cdr3_aa: CASSPPGQGFAEQFF

v_call: TRBV5-4
d_call: TRBD1
clone_size: -
j_call: TRBJ1-4
cdr3_nt: TGTGCCAGCAGCTTCGGGACAGGGGAAAAACTGTTTTTT
cdr3_aa: CASSFGTGEKLFF

v_call: TRBV13
d_call: -
clone_size: -
j_call: TRBJ2-7
cdr3_nt: TGTGCCAGCAGCTCGCGGGCCTACGAGCAGTACTTC
cdr3_aa: CASSSRAYEQYF

v_call: TRBV19
d_call: TRBD2
clone_size: few
j_call: TRBJ2-7
cdr3_nt: TGTGCCAGTAGTCCTGGACTAGGCTCCTACGAGCAGTACTTC
cdr3_aa: CASSPGLGSYEQYF

v_call: TRBV7-2
d_call: -
clone_size: -
j_call: TRBJ2-5
cdr3_nt: TGTGCCAGCAGCTTAAGACTAGGGCAAGAGACCCAGTACTTC
cdr3_aa: CASSLRLGQETQYF

v_call: TRBV7-2
d_call: -
clone_size: -
j_call: TRBJ1-1
cdr3_nt: TGTGCCAGCAGCTTACTCCCAGGGCCTGAAGCTTTCTTT
cdr3_aa: CASSLLPGPEAFF

v_call: TRBV11-2
d_call: TRBD1
clone_size: -
j_call: TRBJ2-7
cdr3_nt: TGTGCCAGCAGCTTAAGGGACAGCACCTACGAGCAGTACTTC
cdr3_aa: CASSLRDSTYEQYF

v_call: TRBV10-3
d_call: -
clone_size: -
j_call: TRBJ1-1
cdr3_nt: TGTGCCATCAGGGGGTTCACTGAAGCTTTCTTT
cdr3_aa: CAIRGFTEAFF

v_call: TRBV6-1
d_call: -
clone_size: -
j_call: TRBJ2-3
cdr3_nt: TGTGCCAGCAGTGGAGGCCGTCCCGGGGTGGATACGCAGTATTTT
cdr3_aa: CASSGGRPGVDTQYF

v_call: TRBV11-2
d_call: -
clone_size: -
j_call: TRBJ1-1
cdr3_nt: TGTGCCAGCAGCTCCCCATCGAGGGCTGAAGCTTTCTTT
cdr3_aa: CASSSPSRAEAFF

v_call: TRBV9
d_call: TRBD2
clone_size: -
j_call: TRBJ2-5
cdr3_nt: TGTGCCAGCAGCGTAGTAGCGGGGGTGCCCCCCCTGGACTTC
cdr3_aa: CASSVVAGVPPLDF

v_call: TRBV29-1
d_call: -
clone_size: -
j_call: TRBJ2-1
cdr3_nt: TGCAGCGTTGAAGGCCGCGGAGCAGGGGGCGGCTGGACTAGTCACAATGAGCAGTTCTTC
cdr3_aa: CSVEGRGAGGGWTSHNEQFF

v_call: TRBV14
d_call: TRBD1
clone_size: -
j_call: TRBJ2-7
cdr3_nt: TGTGCCAGCAGCCCCGGACAGGCGACCTACGAGCAGTACTTC
cdr3_aa: CASSPGQATYEQYF

v_call: TRBV4-1
d_call: -
clone_size: -
j_call: TRBJ1-6
cdr3_nt: TGCGCCAGCAGCCAAAAGGGCTATAATTCACCCCTCCACTTT
cdr3_aa: CASSQKGYNSPLHF

v_call: TRBV9
d_call: -
clone_size: -
j_call: TRBJ1-2
cdr3_nt: TGTGCCAGCAGCGGGGGACCCGAGACAGGCTACACCTTC
cdr3_aa: CASSGGPETGYTF